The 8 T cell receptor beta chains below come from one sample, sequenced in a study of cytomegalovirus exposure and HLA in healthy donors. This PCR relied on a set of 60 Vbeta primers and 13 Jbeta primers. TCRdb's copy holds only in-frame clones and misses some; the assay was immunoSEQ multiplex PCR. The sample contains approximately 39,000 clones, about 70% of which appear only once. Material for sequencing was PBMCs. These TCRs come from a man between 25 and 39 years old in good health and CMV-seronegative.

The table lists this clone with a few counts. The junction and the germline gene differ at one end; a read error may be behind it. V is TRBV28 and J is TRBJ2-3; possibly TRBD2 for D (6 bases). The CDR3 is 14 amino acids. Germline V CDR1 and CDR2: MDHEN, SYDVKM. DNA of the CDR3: TGTGCCAGCTGTTTGGGCGGGACCTCAGATACGCAGTATTTT. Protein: CASCLGGTSDTQYF.

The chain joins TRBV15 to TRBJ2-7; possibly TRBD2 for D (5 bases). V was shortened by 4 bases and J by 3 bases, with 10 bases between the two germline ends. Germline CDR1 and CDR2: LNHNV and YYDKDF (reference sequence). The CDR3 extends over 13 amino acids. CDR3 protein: CATSKEVDYEQYF. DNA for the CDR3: TGTGCCACCAGCAAGGAGGTGGACTACGAGCAGTACTTC.

The CDR3 loop reads CTSSPTSGSYNEQFF. In DNA, the CDR3 is TGCACCAGCAGCCCGACTAGCGGGAGTTACAATGAGCAGTTCTTC. V and J are TRBV1 and TRBJ2-1; the D segment call TRBD2 is taken from the table without a DNA check. TRBV1 is described as a pseudogene. The CDR3 is 15 residues long.

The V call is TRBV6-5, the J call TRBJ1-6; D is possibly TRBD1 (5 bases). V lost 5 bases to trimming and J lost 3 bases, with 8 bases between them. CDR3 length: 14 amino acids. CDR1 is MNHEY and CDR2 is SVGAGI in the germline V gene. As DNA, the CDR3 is TGTGCCAGCAGTCCTCAGGGCTATAATTCACCCCTCCACTTT. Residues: CASSPQGYNSPLHF.

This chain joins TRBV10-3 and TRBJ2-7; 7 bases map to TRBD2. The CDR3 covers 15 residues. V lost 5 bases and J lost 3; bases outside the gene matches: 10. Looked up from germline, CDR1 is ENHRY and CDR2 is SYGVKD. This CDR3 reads CAISTAGTTNYEQYF. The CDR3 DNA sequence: TGTGCCATCAGTACCGCCGGGACTACGAACTACGAGCAGTACTTC.

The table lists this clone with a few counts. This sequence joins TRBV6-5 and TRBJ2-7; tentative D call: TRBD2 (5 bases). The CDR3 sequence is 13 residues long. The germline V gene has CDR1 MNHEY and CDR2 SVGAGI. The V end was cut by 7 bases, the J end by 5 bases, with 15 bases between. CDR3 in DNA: TGTGCCAGCACTAACCCCCGAGGGAACGAGCAGTACTTC. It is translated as CASTNPRGNEQYF.

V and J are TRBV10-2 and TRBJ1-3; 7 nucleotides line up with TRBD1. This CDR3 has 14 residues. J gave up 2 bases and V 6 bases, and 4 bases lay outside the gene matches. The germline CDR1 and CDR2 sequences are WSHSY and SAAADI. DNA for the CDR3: TGCGCCAGCAGAGAGACAGGGACTGGAAACACCATATATTTT. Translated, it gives CASRETGTGNTIYF.

CDR3 in amino acids: CASSYVSYEQYF. The CDR3 region has the DNA TGTGCCAGCAGCTACGTGAGCTACGAGCAGTACTTC. This sequence joins TRBV11-2 and TRBJ2-7; D remains unclear. There are 12 residues in the CDR3. V lost 4 bases to trimming and J lost 3 bases, with 7 bases between them. Germline CDR1 reads SGHAT; CDR2 reads FQNNGV.